This T cell receptor (beta chain) emerged from a study of low-dose radiotherapy and immunotherapy resistance in tumors (dated by TCRdb to 2021 to 2024). For context, the study as a whole: In Cohort 1, each fraction delivered 0.5 Gy every 2 weeks, and the prescribed total PTV dose was 6.5 Gy. For Cohort 2, the dose was 1 Gy per fraction given every two weeks, adding up to 13 Gy in total across 26 weeks. Patients were given nivolumab as a 240 mg flat dose every two weeks and ipilimumab at 1 mg/kg every six weeks, with both drugs delivered intravenously. Every two weeks, patients got intravenous cyclophosphamide at 200 mg/m2, given one day ahead of each radiation and immunotherapy administration. Starting on cycle 1 day 1, patients took 300 mg of aspirin by mouth once daily for four cycles. Randomization of trial participants into treatment groups was not performed. The translational analysis covered eight patients: three from the first dose cohort and the first five from the second dose cohort.

CDR1 and CDR2, looked up from the germline V gene, are MNHEY and SVGEGT. Taken from cysteine to phenylalanine, the CDR3 has 14 residues. The only DNA kept is the CDR3, 42 bases in frame from the first base. The V and J ends are trimmed by 6 bases and 5 bases, leaving 16 bases between them. TCRdb records Illumina HiSeq 2500 as the sequencer. Superscript III and a set of TRAV- and TRBV-specific primers were used to synthesize first-strand cDNA, so that both TCRalpha and TCRbeta chains were covered. An approximately 18-cycle PCR with Phusion amplified the TCRs, pairing a constant-region primer with the adapter that was attached to the V primers. Amplification of the isolated mRNA was done with the MessageAmp II aRNA Amplification Kit, which involved a roughly 16-hour in vitro transcription at 37 degrees C. The Dynabeads mRNA DIRECT Purification Kit was used to isolate the mRNA for TCR sequencing. Indexed Illumina adapters were added in a second Phusion PCR of about 25 cycles, and the PCR products were purified with AMPure XP beads. Turning to the authors' computational methods: Using custom Perl scripts, TCR sequences encoding the same protein were pooled, out-of-frame sequences were removed, and the abundance of each clonotype was computed. Any TCR sequence backed by just one read was left out of the analysis. Among the metrics used to describe the repertoires were Shannon entropy, Gini index, clonality, richness, and the frequency of TCRs shared between repertoires. Starting from the raw public reads, TCRdb applied fastp trimming at Q25, assembled clones with MiXCR and retained in-frame beta chains. All rows with the same CDR3 protein become a single entry with the most common DNA and genes. It is TCRdb's table, rather than the study itself, that gives the V and J calls and clone size. The sample has roughly 95,000 distinct CDR3 sequences on record, under 25% of them singletons. The ten largest clones add up to 9.5% to 15% of the sample.

What the time point label conveys for this sample: after trial treatment. The sample's treatment or condition, from its label and the paper: LDRT plus nivolumab, ipilimumab, low-dose cyclophosphamide and aspirin (RACIN trial). The donors came from RACIN, which was a single-arm phase I dose-escalation trial that paired nivolumab and ipilimumab with aspirin, low-dose cyclophosphamide and low-dose radiotherapy. Eligible patients had advanced, TIL-negative solid tumors. Ten or more counts support this clonotype. Its binding antigen is unknown. No per-base quality is available; no much larger clone lies one base away.

The chain uses TRBV6-2 or TRBV6-3 and TRBJ1-2; the D gene cannot be resolved reliably. The sequences come from PBMCs, collected after low-dose radiotherapy plus immunotherapy. The sequence derives from a female donor with ovarian cancer. Here is the DNA: TGTGCCAGCAGGCCGCCGGGGAATGGGTATGGCTACACCTTC. It translates to CASRPPGNGYGYTF.